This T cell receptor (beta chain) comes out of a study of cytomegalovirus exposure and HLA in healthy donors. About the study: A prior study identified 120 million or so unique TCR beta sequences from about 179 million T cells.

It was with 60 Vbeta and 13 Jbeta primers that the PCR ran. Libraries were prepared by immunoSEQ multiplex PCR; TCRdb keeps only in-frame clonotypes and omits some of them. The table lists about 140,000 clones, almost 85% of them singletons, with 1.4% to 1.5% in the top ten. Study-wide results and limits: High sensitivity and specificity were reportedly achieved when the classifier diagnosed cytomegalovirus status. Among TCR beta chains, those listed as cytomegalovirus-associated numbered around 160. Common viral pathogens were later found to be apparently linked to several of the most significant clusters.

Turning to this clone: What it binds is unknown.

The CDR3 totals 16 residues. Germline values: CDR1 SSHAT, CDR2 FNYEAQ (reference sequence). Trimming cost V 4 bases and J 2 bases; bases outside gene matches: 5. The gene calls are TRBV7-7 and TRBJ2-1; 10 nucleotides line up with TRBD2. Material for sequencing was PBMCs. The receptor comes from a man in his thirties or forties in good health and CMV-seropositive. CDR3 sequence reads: CASSSAGGPPYNEQFF. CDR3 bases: TGTGCCAGCAGCTCAGCGGGAGGGCCCCCCTACAATGAGCAGTTCTTC.